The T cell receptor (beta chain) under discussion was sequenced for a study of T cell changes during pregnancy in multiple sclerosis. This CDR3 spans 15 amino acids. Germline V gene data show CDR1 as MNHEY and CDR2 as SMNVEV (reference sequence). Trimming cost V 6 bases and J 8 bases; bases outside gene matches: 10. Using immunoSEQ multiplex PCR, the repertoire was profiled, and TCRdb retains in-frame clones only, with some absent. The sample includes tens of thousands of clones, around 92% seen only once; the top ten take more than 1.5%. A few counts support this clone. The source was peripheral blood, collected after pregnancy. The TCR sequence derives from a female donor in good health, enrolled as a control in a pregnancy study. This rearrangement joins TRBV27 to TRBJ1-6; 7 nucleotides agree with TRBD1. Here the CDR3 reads CASSPNRGDYSPLHF. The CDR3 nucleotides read TGTGCCAGCAGCCCGAACAGGGGAGATTATTCACCCCTCCACTTT.